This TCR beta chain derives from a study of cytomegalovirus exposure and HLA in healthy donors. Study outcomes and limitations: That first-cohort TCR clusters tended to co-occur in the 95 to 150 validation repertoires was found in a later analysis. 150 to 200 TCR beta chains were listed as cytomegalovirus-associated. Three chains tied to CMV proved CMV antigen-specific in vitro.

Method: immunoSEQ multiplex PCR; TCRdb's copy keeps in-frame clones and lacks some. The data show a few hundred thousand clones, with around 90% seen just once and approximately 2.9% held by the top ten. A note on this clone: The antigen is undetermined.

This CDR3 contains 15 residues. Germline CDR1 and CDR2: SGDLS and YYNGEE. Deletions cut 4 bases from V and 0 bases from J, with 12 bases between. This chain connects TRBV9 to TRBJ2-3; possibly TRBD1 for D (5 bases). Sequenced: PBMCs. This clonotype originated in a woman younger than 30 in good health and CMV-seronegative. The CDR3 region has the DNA TGTGCCAGCAGCTGGGGAACAGGTAGCACAGATACGCAGTATTTT. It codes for CASSWGTGSTDTQYF.